The T cell receptor (beta chain) under discussion was sequenced for a study of identical twins. Study observations and caveats: It was out-of-frame TCR alpha sharing in monozygotic twins that models underestimated.

A few counts support this clonotype. The antigen remains undetermined. Template switching added a universal primer site, and cDNA bore unique molecular identifiers. TCRdb redid the calling of the 5' RACE reads with MiXCR, one entry per CDR3 protein. The sample includes roughly 720,000 distinct CDR3 sequences, 15% to 20% of them seen just once. Germline CDR1 and CDR2: SQVTM and ANQGSEA. The length of the CDR3 is 17 residues. V shed 0 bases, J shed 2 bases, and the junction held 9 bases outside the gene matches. Healthy Caucasians, and only they, were the donors. These data were also filed under a second study, of T cells expressing NK-cell markers. From that paper: The contribution of dominant NKG2C+ clonotypes to CD8+ T cells in roughly six donors was roughly 1.0-7.5%.

The rearrangement joins TRBV29-1 to TRBJ2-1, with 8 bases that match TRBD2. Sequenced: PBMCs. This TCR was recovered from a young woman in good health. As DNA, the CDR3 is TGCAGCGTTGAAGATCTTCGAGCGGGGGCCACCTACAATGAGCAGTTCTTC. Amino acid sequence: CSVEDLRAGATYNEQFF.